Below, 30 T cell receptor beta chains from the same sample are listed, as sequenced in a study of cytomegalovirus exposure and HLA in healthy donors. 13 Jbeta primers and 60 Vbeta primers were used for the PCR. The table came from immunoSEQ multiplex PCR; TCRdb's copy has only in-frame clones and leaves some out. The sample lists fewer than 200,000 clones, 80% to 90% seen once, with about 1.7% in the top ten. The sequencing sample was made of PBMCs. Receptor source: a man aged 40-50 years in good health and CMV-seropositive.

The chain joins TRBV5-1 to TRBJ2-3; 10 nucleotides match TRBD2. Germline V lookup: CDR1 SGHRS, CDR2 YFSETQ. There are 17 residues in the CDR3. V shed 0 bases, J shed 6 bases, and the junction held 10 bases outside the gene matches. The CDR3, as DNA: TGCGCCAGCAGCTTGGAGGGGGCTAGCGGGAGTCCGGATACGCAGTATTTT. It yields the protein CASSLEGASGSPDTQYF.

The CDR3 region has the DNA TGCAGCGTTCAGTTAACAGGAGGCTACACCTTC. The encoded protein is CSVQLTGGYTF. The chain joins TRBV29-1 to TRBJ1-2; D is perhaps TRBD1 (5 bases). V shed 5 bases and J shed 8 bases, with 12 bases lying between them. Germline values: CDR1 SQVTM, CDR2 ANQGSEA. The CDR3 totals 11 residues.

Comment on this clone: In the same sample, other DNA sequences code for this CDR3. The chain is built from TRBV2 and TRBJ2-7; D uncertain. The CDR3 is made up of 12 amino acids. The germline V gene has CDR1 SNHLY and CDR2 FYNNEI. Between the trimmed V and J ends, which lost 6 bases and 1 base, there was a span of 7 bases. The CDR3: CASRGVSYEQYF. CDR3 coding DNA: TGTGCCAGCAGGGGCGTTTCCTACGAGCAGTACTTC.

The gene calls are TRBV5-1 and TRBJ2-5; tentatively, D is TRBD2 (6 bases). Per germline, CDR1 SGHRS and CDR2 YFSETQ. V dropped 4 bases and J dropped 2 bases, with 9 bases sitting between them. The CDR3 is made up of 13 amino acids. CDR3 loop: CASSRGRQETQYF. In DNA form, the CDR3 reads TGCGCCAGCAGCCGAGGGAGGCAAGAGACCCAGTACTTC.

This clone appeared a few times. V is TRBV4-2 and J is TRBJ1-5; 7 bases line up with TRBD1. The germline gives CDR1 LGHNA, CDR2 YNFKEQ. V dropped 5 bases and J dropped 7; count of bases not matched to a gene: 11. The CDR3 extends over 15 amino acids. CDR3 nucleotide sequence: TGTGCCAGCAGCTCCGAGGAAGGGGGCGGCCAGCCCCAGCATTTT. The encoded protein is CASSSEEGGGQPQHF.

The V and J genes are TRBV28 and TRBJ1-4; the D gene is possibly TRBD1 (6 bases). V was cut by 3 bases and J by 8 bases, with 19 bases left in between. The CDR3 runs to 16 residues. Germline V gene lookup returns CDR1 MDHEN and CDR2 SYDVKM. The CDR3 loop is CASSLGPQGLREKLFF. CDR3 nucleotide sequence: TGTGCCAGCAGTTTGGGGCCACAGGGCCTCCGGGAAAAACTGTTTTTT.

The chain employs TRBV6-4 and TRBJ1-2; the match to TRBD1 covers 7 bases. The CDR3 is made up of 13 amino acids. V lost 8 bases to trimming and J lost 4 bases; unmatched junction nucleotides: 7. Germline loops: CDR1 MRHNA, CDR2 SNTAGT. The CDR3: CASSTGDRYGYTF. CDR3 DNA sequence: TGTGCCAGCTCAACAGGGGACCGCTATGGCTACACCTTC.

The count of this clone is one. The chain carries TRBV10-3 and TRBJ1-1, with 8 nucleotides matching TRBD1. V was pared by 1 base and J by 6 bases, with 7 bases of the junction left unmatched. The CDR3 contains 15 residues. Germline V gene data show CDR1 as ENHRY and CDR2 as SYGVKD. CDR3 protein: CAISELSGGVAEAFF. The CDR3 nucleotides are TGTGCCATCAGTGAGTTGTCAGGGGGCGTTGCTGAAGCTTTCTTT.

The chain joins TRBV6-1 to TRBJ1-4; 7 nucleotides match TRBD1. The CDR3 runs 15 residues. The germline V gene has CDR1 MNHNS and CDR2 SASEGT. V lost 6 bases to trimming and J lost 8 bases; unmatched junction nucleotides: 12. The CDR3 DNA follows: TGTGCCAGCAGCAAGTATCGACAGGGAATCGAAAAACTGTTTTTT. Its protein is CASSKYRQGIEKLFF.

The CDR3 nucleotides are TGTGCCAGCAGCGACTTAGATACGCAGTATTTT. Protein: CASSDLDTQYF. This chain uses TRBV6-5 with TRBJ2-3; the D is unclear. The germline gives CDR1 MNHEY, CDR2 SVGAGI. Trimming left V 6 bases short and J 5 bases short, with 6 bases between. CDR3 length: 11 amino acids.

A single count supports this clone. In nucleotides, the CDR3 is TGTGCCAGCAGTACAGGGCCGCCTGCCTACGAGCAGTACTTC. It translates to CASSTGPPAYEQYF. V and J are TRBV2 and TRBJ2-7; TRBD1 might be the D (6 bases). Trimming took 5 bases from V and 2 from J, leaving 13 bases between them. The germline V gene has CDR1 SNHLY and CDR2 FYNNEI. The CDR3 is 14 residues long.

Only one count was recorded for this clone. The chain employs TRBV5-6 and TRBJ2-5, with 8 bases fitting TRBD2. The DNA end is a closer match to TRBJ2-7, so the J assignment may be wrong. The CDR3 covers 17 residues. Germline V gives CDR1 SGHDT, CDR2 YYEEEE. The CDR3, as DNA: TGTGCCAGCAGCTTGGAAACTGTGGCGGGAGGCTCCTACGAGCAGTACTTC. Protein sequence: CASSLETVAGGSYEQYF.

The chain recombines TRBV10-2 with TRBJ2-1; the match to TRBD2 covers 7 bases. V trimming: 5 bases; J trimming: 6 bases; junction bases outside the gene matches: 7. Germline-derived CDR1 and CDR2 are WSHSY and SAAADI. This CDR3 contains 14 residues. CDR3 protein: CASSLSGAVNEQFF. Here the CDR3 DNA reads TGCGCCAGCAGTCTAAGCGGGGCGGTCAATGAGCAGTTCTTC.

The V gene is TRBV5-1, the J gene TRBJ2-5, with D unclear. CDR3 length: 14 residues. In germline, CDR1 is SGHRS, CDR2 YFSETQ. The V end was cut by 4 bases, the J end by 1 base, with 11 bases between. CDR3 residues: CASSQEWSQETQYF. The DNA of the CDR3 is TGCGCCAGCAGCCAGGAATGGTCCCAAGAGACCCAGTACTTC.

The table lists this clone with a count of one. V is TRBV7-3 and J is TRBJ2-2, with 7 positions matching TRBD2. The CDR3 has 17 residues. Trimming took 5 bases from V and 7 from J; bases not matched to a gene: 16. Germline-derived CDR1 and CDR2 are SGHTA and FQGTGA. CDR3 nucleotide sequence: TGTGCCAGCAGCATCTCTAGCGGTCCGGGGGGTGGCGGGGAGCTGTTTTTT. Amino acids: CASSISSGPGGGGELFF.

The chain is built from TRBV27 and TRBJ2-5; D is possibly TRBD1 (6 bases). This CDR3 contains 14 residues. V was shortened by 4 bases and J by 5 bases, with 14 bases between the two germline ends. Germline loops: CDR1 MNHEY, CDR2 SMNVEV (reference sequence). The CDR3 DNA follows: TGTGCCAGCAGTTCTGGGGGCCGTGGGGAGACCCAGTACTTC. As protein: CASSSGGRGETQYF.

The CDR3, as DNA: TGTGCCAGCAGCTTGGGCGGAGACTACGCCTCCCAGCAGTACTTC. This codes for CASSLGGDYASQQYF. The rearrangement links TRBV5-5 to TRBJ2-7, with D possibly TRBD2 on 5 matching bases. The V end was cut by 0 bases, the J end by 8 bases, with 18 bases between. The CDR3 runs 15 residues. Germline assignment: CDR1 SGHKS and CDR2 YYEKEE (reference sequence).

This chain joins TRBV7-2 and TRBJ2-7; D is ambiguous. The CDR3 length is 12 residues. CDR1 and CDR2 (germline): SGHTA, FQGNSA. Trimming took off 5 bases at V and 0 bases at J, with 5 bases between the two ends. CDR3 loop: CASSPSSYEQYF. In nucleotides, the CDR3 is TGTGCCAGCAGCCCGAGCTCCTACGAGCAGTACTTC.

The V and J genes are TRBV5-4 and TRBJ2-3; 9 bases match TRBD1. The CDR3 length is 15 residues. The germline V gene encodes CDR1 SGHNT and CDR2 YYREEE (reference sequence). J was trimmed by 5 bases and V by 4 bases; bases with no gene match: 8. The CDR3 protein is CASSLRGQGEDTQYF. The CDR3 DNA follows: TGTGCCAGCAGCCTTAGGGGACAGGGTGAAGATACGCAGTATTTT.

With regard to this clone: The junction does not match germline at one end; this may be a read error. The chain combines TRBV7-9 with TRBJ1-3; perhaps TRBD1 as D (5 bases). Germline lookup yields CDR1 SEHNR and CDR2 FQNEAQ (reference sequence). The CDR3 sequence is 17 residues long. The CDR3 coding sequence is TGTTCCAGCAGCCCTTTGGGGGGAGTTATGTCTGGAAACACCATATATTTT. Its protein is CSSSPLGGVMSGNTIYF.

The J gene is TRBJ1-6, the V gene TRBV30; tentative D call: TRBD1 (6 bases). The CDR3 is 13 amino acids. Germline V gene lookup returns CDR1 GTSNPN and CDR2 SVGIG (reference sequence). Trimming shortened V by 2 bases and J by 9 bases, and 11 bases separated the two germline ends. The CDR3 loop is CAWSSQGPSPLHF. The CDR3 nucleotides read TGTGCCTGGAGTTCACAGGGACCTTCACCCCTCCACTTT.

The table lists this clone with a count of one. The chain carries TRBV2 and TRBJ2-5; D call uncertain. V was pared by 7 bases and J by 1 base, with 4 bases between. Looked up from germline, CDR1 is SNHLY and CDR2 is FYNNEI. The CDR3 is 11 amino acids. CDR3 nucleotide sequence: TGTGCCAGCACCTCCCAAGAGACCCAGTACTTC. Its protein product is CASTSQETQYF.

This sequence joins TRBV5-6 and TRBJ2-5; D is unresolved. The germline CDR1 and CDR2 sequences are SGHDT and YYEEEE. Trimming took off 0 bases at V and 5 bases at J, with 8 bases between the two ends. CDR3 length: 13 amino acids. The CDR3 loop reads CASSLVQLETQYF. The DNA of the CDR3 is TGTGCCAGCAGCTTGGTACAGCTGGAGACCCAGTACTTC.

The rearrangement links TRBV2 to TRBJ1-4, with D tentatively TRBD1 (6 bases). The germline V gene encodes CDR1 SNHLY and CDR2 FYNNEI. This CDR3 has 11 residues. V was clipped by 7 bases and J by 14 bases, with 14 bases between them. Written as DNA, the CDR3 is TGTGCCAGCACCGAAGGGGGAGCCCTGTTTTTT. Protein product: CASTEGGALFF.

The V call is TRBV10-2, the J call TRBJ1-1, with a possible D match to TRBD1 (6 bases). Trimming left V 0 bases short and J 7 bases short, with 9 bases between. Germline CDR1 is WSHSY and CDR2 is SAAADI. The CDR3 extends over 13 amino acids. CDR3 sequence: CASSESGQYEAFF. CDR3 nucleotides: TGCGCCAGCAGTGAGTCCGGACAGTATGAAGCTTTCTTT.

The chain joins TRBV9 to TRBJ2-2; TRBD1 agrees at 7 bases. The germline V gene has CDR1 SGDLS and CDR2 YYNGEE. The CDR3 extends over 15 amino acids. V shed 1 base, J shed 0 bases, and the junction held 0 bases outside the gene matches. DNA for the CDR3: TGTGCCAGCAGCGTACAGGGGGCGAACACCGGGGAGCTGTTTTTT. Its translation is CASSVQGANTGELFF.

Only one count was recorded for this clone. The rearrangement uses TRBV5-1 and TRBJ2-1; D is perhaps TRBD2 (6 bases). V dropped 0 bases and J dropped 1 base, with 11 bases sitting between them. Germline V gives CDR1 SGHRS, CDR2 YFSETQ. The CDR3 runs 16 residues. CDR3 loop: CASSLGGLQSYNEQFF. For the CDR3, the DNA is TGCGCCAGCAGCTTGGGAGGACTACAGTCCTACAATGAGCAGTTCTTC.

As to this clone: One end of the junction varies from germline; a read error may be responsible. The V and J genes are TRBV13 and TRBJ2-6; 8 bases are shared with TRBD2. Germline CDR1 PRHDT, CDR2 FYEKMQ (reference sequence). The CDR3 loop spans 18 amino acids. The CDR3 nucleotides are TGTGCCAGCAGCGGGCCTAGCGGGCTGGGCTCTGGGGCCAACGGCCTGACTTTC. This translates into CASSGPSGLGSGANGLTF. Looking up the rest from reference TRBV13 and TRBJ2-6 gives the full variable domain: AAGVIQSPRHLIKEKRETATLKCYPIPRHDTVYWYQQGPGQDPQFLISFYEKMQSDKGSIPDRFSAQQFSDYHSELNMSSLELGDSALYFCASSGPSGLGSGANGLTFGAGSRLTVL.

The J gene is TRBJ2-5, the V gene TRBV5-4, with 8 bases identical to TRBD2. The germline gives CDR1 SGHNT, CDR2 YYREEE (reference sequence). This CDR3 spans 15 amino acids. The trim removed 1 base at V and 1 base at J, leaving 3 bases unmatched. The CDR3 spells CASSLTSGFQETQYF. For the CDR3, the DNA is TGTGCCAGCAGCTTGACTAGCGGATTCCAAGAGACCCAGTACTTC.

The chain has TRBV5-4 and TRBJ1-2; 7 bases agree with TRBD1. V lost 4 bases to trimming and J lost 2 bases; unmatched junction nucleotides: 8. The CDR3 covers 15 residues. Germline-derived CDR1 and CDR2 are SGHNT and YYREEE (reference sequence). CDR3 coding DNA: TGTGCCAGCAGCGTGAGACAGGGTGGGAACTATGGCTACACCTTC. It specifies CASSVRQGGNYGYTF.